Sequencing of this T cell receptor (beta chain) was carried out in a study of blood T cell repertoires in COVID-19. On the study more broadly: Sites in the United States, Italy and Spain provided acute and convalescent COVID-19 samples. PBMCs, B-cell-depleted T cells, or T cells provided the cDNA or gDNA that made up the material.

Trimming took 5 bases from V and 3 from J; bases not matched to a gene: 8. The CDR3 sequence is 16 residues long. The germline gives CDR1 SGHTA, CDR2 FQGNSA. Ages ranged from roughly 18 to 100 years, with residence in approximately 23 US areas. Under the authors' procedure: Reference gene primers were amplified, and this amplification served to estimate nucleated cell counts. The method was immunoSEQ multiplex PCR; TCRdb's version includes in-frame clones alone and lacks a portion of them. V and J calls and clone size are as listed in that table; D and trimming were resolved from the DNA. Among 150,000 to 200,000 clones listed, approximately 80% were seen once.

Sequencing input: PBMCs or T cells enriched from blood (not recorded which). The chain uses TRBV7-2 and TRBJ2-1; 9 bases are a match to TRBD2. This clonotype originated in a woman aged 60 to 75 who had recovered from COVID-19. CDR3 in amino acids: CASSDWTSAHYNEQFF. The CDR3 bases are TGTGCCAGCAGCGACTGGACTAGCGCGCACTACAATGAGCAGTTCTTC.